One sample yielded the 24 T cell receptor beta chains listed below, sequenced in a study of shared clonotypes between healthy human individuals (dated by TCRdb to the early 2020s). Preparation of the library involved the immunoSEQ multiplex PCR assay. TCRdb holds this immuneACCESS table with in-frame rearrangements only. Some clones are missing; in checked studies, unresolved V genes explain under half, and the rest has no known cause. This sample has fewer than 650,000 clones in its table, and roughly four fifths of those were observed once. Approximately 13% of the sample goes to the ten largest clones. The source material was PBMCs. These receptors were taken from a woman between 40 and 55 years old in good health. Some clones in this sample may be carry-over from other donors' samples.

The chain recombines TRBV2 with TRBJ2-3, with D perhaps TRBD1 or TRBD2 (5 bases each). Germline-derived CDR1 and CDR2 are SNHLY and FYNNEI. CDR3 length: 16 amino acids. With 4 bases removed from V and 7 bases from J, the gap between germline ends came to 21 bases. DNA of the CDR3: TGTGCCAGCAGTGTCCGAGAAGGGGTTTGGAGGAATACGCAGTATTTT. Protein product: CASSVREGVWRNTQYF.

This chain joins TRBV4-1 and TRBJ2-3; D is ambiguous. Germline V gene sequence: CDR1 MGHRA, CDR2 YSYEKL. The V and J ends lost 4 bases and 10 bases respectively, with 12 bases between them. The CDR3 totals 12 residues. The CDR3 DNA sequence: TGCGCCAGCAGCCCCGTCGACCGCCCGCAGTATTTT. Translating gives CASSPVDRPQYF.

CDR3 region: CASSFFSPREPSTDTQYF. CDR3 DNA sequence: TGTGCCAGCAGCTTCTTCTCCCCCCGGGAGCCTAGCACAGATACGCAGTATTTT. The rearrangement joins TRBV7-2 to TRBJ2-3, with a weak D call TRBD2 (6 bases). This CDR3 contains 18 residues. Trimming shortened V by 3 bases and J by 0 bases, and 19 bases separated the two germline ends. In germline, CDR1 is SGHTA, CDR2 FQGNSA.

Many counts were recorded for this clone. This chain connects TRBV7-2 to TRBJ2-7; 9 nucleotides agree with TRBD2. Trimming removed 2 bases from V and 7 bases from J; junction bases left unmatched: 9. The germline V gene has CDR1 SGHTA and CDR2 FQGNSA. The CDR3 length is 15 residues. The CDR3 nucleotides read TGTGCCAGCAGCTTATTTGCCAGCGGGAGGTGGGAGCAGTACTTC. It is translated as CASSLFASGRWEQYF. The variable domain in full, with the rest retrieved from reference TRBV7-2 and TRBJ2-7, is GAGVSQSPSNKVTEKGKDVELRCDPISGHTALYWYRQSLGQGLEFLIYFQGNSAPDKSGLPSDRFSAERTGGSVSTLTIQRTQQEDSAVYLCASSLFASGRWEQYFGPGTRLTVT.

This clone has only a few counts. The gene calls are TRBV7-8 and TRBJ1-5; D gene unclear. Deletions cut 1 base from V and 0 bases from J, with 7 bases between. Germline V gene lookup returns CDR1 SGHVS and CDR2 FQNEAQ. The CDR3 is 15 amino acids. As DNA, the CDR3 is TGTGCCAGCAGCTTAGACGTGGTTAGCAATCAGCCCCAGCATTTT. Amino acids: CASSLDVVSNQPQHF.

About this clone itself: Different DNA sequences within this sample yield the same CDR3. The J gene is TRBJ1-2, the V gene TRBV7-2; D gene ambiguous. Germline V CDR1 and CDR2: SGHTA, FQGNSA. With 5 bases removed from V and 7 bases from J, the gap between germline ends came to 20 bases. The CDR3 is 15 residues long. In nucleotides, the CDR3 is TGTGCCAGCAGCCCAGCGTTAACGGGTGGCCGTGGCTACACCTTC. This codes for CASSPALTGGRGYTF.

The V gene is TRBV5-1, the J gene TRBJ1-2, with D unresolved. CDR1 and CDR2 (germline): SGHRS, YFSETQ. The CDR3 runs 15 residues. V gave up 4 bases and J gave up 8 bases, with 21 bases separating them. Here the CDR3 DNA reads TGCGCCAGCAGCAGCGGGATGGACCGGTTGCGAGGCTACACCTTC. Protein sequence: CASSSGMDRLRGYTF.

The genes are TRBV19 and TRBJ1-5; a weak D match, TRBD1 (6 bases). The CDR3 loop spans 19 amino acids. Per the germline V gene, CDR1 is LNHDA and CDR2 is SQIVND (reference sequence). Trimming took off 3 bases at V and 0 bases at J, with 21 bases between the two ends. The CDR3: CASSIGGPGGRYSNQPQHF. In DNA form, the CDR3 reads TGTGCCAGTAGTATTGGAGGGCCCGGGGGCAGGTATAGCAATCAGCCCCAGCATTTT.

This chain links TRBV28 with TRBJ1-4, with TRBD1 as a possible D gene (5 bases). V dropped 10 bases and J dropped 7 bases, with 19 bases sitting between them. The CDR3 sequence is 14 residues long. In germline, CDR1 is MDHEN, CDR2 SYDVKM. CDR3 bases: TGTGCCACCTCCAAGGGGCTGCGAGCTGAAAAACTGTTTTTT. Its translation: CATSKGLRAEKLFF.

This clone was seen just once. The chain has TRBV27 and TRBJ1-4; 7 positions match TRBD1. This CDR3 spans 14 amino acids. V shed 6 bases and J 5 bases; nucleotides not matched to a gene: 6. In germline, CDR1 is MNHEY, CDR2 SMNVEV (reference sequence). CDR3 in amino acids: CASREGQLNEKLFF. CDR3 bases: TGTGCCAGCAGGGAGGGACAGTTGAATGAAAAACTGTTTTTT. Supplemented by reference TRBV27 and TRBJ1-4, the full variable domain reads EAQVTQNPRYLITVTGKKLTVTCSQNMNHEYMSWYRQDPGLGLRQIYYSMNVEVTDKGDVPEGYKVSRKEKRNFPLILESPSPNQTSLYFCASREGQLNEKLFFGSGTQLSVL.

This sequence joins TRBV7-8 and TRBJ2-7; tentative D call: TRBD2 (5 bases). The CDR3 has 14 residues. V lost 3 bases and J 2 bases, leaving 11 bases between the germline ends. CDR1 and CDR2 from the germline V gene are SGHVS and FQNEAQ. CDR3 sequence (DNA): TGTGCCAGCAGCTTTTCATCCGGGGCCTACGAGCAGTACTTC. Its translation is CASSFSSGAYEQYF.

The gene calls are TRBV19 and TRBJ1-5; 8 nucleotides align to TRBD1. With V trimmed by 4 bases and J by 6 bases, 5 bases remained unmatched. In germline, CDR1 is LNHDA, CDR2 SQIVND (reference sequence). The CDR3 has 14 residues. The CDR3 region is CASSTGGSSQPQHF. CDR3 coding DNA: TGTGCCAGTAGTACAGGGGGCTCCTCTCAGCCCCAGCATTTT.

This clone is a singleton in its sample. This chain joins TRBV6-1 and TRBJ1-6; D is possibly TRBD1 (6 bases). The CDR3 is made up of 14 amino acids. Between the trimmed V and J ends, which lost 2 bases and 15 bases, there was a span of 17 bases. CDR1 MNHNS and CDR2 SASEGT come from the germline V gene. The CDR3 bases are TGTGCCAGCAGTGAAACGAGACAGGTCTTTCTCCTCCACTTT. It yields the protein CASSETRQVFLLHF.

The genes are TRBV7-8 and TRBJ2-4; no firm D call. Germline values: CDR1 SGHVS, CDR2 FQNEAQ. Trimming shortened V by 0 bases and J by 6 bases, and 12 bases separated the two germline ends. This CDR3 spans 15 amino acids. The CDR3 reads CASSLAQGGGNIQYF. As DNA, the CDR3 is TGTGCCAGCAGCTTAGCGCAAGGCGGCGGAAACATTCAGTACTTC.

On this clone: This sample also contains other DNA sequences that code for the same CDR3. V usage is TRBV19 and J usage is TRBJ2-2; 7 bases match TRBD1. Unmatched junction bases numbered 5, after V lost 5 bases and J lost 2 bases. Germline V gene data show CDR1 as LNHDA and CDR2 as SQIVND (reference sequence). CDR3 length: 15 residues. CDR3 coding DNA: TGTGCCAGTAGTCCTAGACAGGGAAACACCGGGGAGCTGTTTTTT. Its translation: CASSPRQGNTGELFF.

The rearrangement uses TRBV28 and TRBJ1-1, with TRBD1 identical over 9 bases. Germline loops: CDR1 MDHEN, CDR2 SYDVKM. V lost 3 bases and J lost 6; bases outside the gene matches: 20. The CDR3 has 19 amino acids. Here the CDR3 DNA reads TGTGCCAGCAGTTTCAAAGTTATCCTCTTGGGACAGGGATTCCCTGAAGCTTTCTTT. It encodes CASSFKVILLGQGFPEAFF.

CDR3 nucleotide sequence: TGTGCCAGCAGTTCAGGGTTGGGCATTCAGTACTTC. It specifies CASSSGLGIQYF. V usage is TRBV28 and J usage is TRBJ2-4; possible D gene TRBD1, 5 bases. With 4 bases removed from V and 9 bases from J, the gap between germline ends came to 10 bases. CDR1 MDHEN and CDR2 SYDVKM come from the germline V gene. This CDR3 is built from 12 residues.

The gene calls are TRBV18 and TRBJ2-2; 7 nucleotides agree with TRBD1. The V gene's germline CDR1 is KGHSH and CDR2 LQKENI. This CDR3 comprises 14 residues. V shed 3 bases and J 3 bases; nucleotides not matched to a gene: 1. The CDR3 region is CASSPGTDTGELFF. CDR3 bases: TGTGCCAGCTCACCCGGGACAGACACCGGGGAGCTGTTTTTT.

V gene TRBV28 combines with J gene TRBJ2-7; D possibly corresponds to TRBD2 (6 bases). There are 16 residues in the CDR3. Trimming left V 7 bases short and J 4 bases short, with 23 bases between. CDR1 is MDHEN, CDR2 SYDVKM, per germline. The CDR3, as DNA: TGTGCCAGCAACTCCCGGGGAGGTAGCGGCCGTTACGAGCAGTACTTC. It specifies CASNSRGGSGRYEQYF.

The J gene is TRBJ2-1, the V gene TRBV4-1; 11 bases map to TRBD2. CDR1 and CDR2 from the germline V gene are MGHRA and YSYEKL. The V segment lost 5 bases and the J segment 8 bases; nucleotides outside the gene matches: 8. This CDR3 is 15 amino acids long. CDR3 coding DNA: TGCGCCAGCAGCTCGGCGGGACTAGCGGTTTATGAGCAGTTCTTC. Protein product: CASSSAGLAVYEQFF.

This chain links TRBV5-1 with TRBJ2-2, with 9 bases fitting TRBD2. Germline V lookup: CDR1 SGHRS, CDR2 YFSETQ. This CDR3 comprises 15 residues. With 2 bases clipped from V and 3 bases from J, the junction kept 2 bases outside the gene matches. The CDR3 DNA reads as TGCGCCAGCAGCTTAAGCGGGGGGTACACCGGGGAGCTGTTTTTT. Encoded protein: CASSLSGGYTGELFF. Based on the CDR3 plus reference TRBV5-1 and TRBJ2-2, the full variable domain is KAGVTQTPRYLIKTRGQQVTLSCSPISGHRSVSWYQQTPGQGLQFLFEYFSETQRNKGNFPGRFSGRQFSNSRSEMNVSTLELGDSALYLCASSLSGGYTGELFFGEGSRLTVL.

The CDR3 sequence is CASSYRRENEQYF. CDR3 coding DNA: TGTGCCAGCAGCTATCGCCGGGAGAACGAGCAGTACTTC. The chain employs TRBV27 and TRBJ2-7, with D perhaps TRBD2 (6 bases). Germline lookup yields CDR1 MNHEY and CDR2 SMNVEV (reference sequence). The CDR3 is 13 amino acids. Deletions cut 6 bases from V and 5 bases from J, with 14 bases between.

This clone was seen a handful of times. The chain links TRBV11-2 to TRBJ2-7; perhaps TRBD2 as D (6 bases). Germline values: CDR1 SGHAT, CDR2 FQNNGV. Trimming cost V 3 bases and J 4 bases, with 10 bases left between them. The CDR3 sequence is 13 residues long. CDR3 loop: CASSFWRGYEQYF. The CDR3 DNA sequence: TGTGCCAGCAGCTTTTGGAGGGGATACGAGCAGTACTTC.

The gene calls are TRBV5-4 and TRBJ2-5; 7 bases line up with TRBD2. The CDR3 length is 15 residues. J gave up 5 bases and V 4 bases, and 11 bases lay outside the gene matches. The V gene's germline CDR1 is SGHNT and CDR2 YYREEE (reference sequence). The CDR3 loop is CASSPEATSVETQYF. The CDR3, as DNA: TGTGCCAGCAGCCCCGAGGCCACTAGCGTGGAGACCCAGTACTTC.